The clone carrying this TCR beta chain has only a few counts. Its antigen is undetermined. Under the ViraFEST assay, PBMC were stimulated with viral peptide pools so that antigen-specific CD4+ T cells expanded. Sequencing was performed afterwards. The culture ran for around 10 days before CD4+ T cells were isolated. Testing of the vaccine recipients showed negative nucleocapsid antibodies and no prior SARS-CoV-2 infection. In culture with 8 to 10 IU/ml IL-2 and around 10 ug/ml peptides, PBMC were grown at 1.5 million to 2 million per well. Repertoires were generated with immunoSEQ multiplex PCR, while TCRdb's copy carries only in-frame clones and drops some. The sample consists of roughly 76,000 clones, 74% of them appearing once. This record comes from a study of vaccination effects on CD4 cells after COVID-19. There are 17 residues in the CDR3. The junction had 13 bases not matched to a gene; V was cut back by 6 bases and J by 4 bases. Germline loops: CDR1 SNHLY, CDR2 FYNNEI.

Sample: CD4+ T cells from PBMCs cultured with HCoV-229E spike peptides, taken before COVID-19 vaccination. The chain has TRBV2 and TRBJ2-2, with 8 bases lining up with TRBD1. The sequence was collected from a human donor who received a COVID-19 vaccine. The CDR3 protein is CASSERGPTGVTGELFF. CDR3 nucleotides: TGTGCCAGCAGCGAACGAGGACCGACAGGGGTCACCGGGGAGCTGTTTTTT.